This record looks at one T cell receptor beta chain sequence and its context. Deletions cut 1 base from V and 2 bases from J, with 11 bases between. This CDR3 region has 16 residues. Looked up from germline, CDR1 is MGHDK and CDR2 is SYGVNS. Using immunoSEQ multiplex PCR, the repertoire was profiled, and TCRdb retains in-frame clones only, with some absent. Among about 96,000 clones listed, roughly 90% were seen once. This entry is derived from a study of T cell responses to AZD1222 COVID-19 vaccine. This TCR came from an adult in good health. The rearrangement links TRBV25-1 to TRBJ2-2, with D possibly matching TRBD2 (7 bases). The sample was peripheral blood, taken on day 0 of AZD1222 vaccination. The CDR3 sequence is CASSEFGGANTGELFF. CDR3 nucleotides: TGTGCCAGCAGTGAATTTGGGGGGGCAAACACCGGGGAGCTGTTTTTT.